This T cell receptor (beta chain) was documented in a study of blood T cell repertoires in COVID-19. About the research overall: From the United States, Italy and Spain came samples of acute and convalescent COVID-19.

Some clones are missing from TCRdb's copy, which holds only in-frame ones; the method was immunoSEQ multiplex PCR. This sample carries under 300,000 clones, 70% to 85% of them seen once, and the ten largest clones take 3.3%. Germline CDR1 and CDR2: KGHSH and LQKENI. CDR3 length: 18 amino acids. V shed 5 bases, J shed 2 bases, and the junction held 11 bases outside the gene matches. The material sequenced was peripheral blood. The chain combines TRBV18 with TRBJ2-2, with 10 bases aligning to TRBD2. This TCR was recovered from a woman of 80 years or more with acute or convalescent COVID-19. The CDR3 spells CASSSTGLAGVNTGELFF. The CDR3 DNA is TGTGCCAGCTCATCCACCGGTCTAGCGGGAGTAAACACCGGGGAGCTGTTTTTT.